Below are 9 T cell receptor beta chains sequenced from a single sample in a study of T cell responses to AZD1222 COVID-19 vaccine. The data were produced by immunoSEQ multiplex PCR, yet TCRdb's version contains in-frame clones alone and is incomplete. The data hold around 140,000 clones, with around 90% observed a single time. This material consisted of peripheral blood, taken 28 days after the second AZD1222 dose. The receptors come from an adult who received the AZD1222 COVID-19 vaccine.

The genes are TRBV6-5 and TRBJ1-4; 8 nucleotides line up with TRBD1. This CDR3 region has 15 residues. The ends lost 6 bases at V and 5 bases at J; junction bases unmatched: 8. Germline CDR1 reads MNHEY; CDR2 reads SVGAGI. The DNA for the CDR3 is TGTGCCAGCAGGCCACTTACAGGGGGGAATGAAAAACTGTTTTTT. Protein: CASRPLTGGNEKLFF.

V is TRBV11-1 and J is TRBJ1-2, with 10 bases identical to TRBD1. This CDR3 comprises 15 residues. Germline loops: CDR1 SGHAT, CDR2 FQDESV (reference sequence). J gave up 3 bases and V 5 bases, and 6 bases lay outside the gene matches. In nucleotides, the CDR3 is TGTGCCAGCAGCCATGGGACAGGGGAATACTATGGCTACACCTTC. It translates to CASSHGTGEYYGYTF.

Written as DNA, the CDR3 is TGTGCCAGCAGCTTAGGAGGACAGGTGGATGATACGCAGTATTTT. As protein: CASSLGGQVDDTQYF. This chain uses TRBV11-3 with TRBJ2-3; 7 bases map to TRBD1. Trimming removed 1 base from V and 6 bases from J; junction bases left unmatched: 7. The V gene's germline CDR1 is SGHNT and CDR2 YENEEA. The CDR3 runs 15 residues.

The chain employs TRBV21-1 and TRBJ2-7. TRBV21-1 is a pseudogene segment. The CDR3 extends over 18 amino acids. The CDR3 spells CASSKDPNGIHISYEQYF. The CDR3 DNA reads TGTGCCAGCAGCAAAGACCCAAACGGCATCCACATCTCCTACGAGCAGTACTTC.

The chain carries TRBV3-1 (or the pseudogene TRBV3-2) and TRBJ1-6, with D uncertain. Germline CDR1 is LGHDT and CDR2 is YNNKEL (reference sequence). Between the trimmed V and J ends, which lost 1 base and 8 bases, there was a span of 12 bases. This CDR3 has 15 residues. The CDR3, as DNA: TGTGCCAGCAGCCAAGGGGGTAGCGGTTATTCACCCCTCCACTTT. Protein sequence: CASSQGGSGYSPLHF.

V is TRBV4-2 and J is TRBJ1-5; tentatively, D is TRBD1 (5 bases). The germline V gene has CDR1 LGHNA and CDR2 YNFKEQ. V shed 4 bases and J shed 4 bases, with 14 bases lying between them. This CDR3 is 15 amino acids long. CDR3 DNA: TGTGCCAGCAGCCTCTGGGCGGGGGTTAATCAGCCCCAGCATTTT. The encoded protein is CASSLWAGVNQPQHF.

J is TRBJ1-1 and V is TRBV10-3, with D unresolved. V lost 4 bases and J lost 0, with 9 bases in between. In germline, CDR1 is ENHRY, CDR2 SYGVKD. The CDR3 is made up of 14 amino acids. The CDR3 protein is CAISGERMNTEAFF. The CDR3 bases are TGTGCCATCAGTGGGGAGAGAATGAACACTGAAGCTTTCTTT.

The chain carries TRBV6-2 or TRBV6-3 and TRBJ1-5, with D hard to call. The CDR3 consists of 12 residues. CDR1 and CDR2 from the germline V gene are MNHEY and SVGEGT. V was pared by 2 bases and J by 10 bases, with 9 bases between. In nucleotides, the CDR3 is TGTGCCAGCAGTTACAACCAGTTACCCCAGCATTTT. Translation: CASSYNQLPQHF.

V is TRBV5-4 and J is TRBJ1-5; D is possibly TRBD1 (5 bases). The V gene's germline CDR1 is SGHNT and CDR2 YYREEE (reference sequence). The CDR3 spans 14 residues. The V gene lost 0 bases and the J gene lost 4 bases, with 8 bases spanning the gap. The CDR3 sequence is CASSLAGANQPQHF. The CDR3, as DNA: TGTGCCAGCAGCTTGGCTGGGGCTAATCAGCCCCAGCATTTT.